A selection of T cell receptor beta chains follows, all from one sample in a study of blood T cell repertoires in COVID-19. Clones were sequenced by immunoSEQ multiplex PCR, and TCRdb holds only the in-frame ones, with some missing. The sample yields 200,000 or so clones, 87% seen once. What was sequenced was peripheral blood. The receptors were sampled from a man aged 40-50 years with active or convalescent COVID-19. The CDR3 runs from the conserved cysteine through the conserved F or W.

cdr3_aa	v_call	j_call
CASSGPRTSGDYEQYF	TRBV19	TRBJ2-7
CASSLAVGSDEQFF	TRBV5-1	TRBJ2-1
CASRPVQGQGTQNTEAFF	TRBV28	TRBJ1-1
CASRFRENTGELFF	TRBV5-1	TRBJ2-2
CASSLDRLSSYNSPLHF	TRBV2	TRBJ1-6
CASKRQGHTEAFF	TRBV19	TRBJ1-1
CASSTWTGWINYGYTF	TRBV5-1	TRBJ1-2
CASIQGQGFYGYTF	TRBV6-5	TRBJ1-2
CASSTRPQGTDTQYF	TRBV18	TRBJ2-3
CASSPTDRENSPLHF	TRBV7-9	TRBJ1-6
CASSPGLAGGRITDTQYF	TRBV27	TRBJ2-3
CASSPPLQGVHSPLHF	TRBV18	TRBJ1-6
CASSSGNYGYTF	TRBV11-2	TRBJ1-2
CASSAGTSAYNEQFF	TRBV5-4	TRBJ2-1
CASSFRQANTEAFF	TRBV5-1	TRBJ1-1
CASSSIPEESYTF	TRBV6-5	TRBJ1-2
CASRASGTGDIRF	TRBV27	TRBJ1-2
CATSDPKGTGTSNYGYTF	TRBV24-1	TRBJ1-2
CASSIDRVRGYTF	TRBV9	TRBJ1-2
CASSFWALEAFF	TRBV11-2	TRBJ1-1
CASSGDYHPTYEQYF	TRBV9	TRBJ2-7
CASSLGQGGNQPQHF	TRBV3-1/TRBV3-2	TRBJ1-5
CASSEDLRRGTQYF	TRBV7-9	TRBJ2-3
CASSLGLLFRNEQFF	TRBV7-9	TRBJ2-1
CASSGRQASSYNEQFF	TRBV10-1	TRBJ2-1
CASSPGTVNTGELFF	TRBV7-3	TRBJ2-2
CASSRSGRTNEQFF	TRBV3-1/TRBV3-2	TRBJ2-1
CASKEQGSYEQYF	TRBV21-1	TRBJ2-7
CASSLEGGAGYNSPLHF	TRBV5-4	TRBJ1-6
CASSLKNTGELFF	TRBV5-4	TRBJ2-2
CASSEQGTGKEKLFF	TRBV2	TRBJ1-4
CASSLASYGYTF	TRBV12-3/TRBV12-4	TRBJ1-2
CASSFYGTGGTEAFF	TRBV5-4	TRBJ1-1
CASSLVRKQSSYNEQFF	TRBV11-2	TRBJ2-1
CASLRLAGGTDTQYF	TRBV27	TRBJ2-3
CASSLAWEGLYNEQFF	TRBV5-1	TRBJ2-1
CASSNRGSTEAFF	TRBV12-3/TRBV12-4	TRBJ1-1
CASSDRQRETQYF	TRBV10-1	TRBJ2-5
CASSGGLSLSSGNTIYF	TRBV11-2	TRBJ1-3
CASSSTSIEQYF	TRBV5-6	TRBJ2-7
CASSKVGGSYNEQFF	TRBV18	TRBJ2-1
CASSYPGTGFHEQFF	TRBV6-5	TRBJ2-1
CASSQLDLGLAEETQYF	TRBV4-1	TRBJ2-5
CASSKAPGQRSGNTIYF	TRBV21-1	TRBJ1-3
CASSIADTQYF	TRBV19	TRBJ2-3
CASSPAPLATGELFF	TRBV7-6	TRBJ2-2
CASSSTTGLREYF	TRBV5-5	TRBJ2-7